The clone carrying this T cell receptor beta chain was counted ten times or more. No antigen is known for it. The sample comes from a study of T cells in Graves' hyperthyroidism and ophthalmopathy. Germline V lookup: CDR1 GTSNPN, CDR2 SVGIG (reference sequence). This CDR3 has 13 residues. Trimming pared 0 bases from V and 0 bases from J, leaving 6 bases between. Whole-study findings and limits: Appearing also in blood were most of the thyroid clonotypes expanded above 0.001.

Graves' hyperthyroidism showing no ophthalmopathy progression within 18 months was considered stable. Among the patients, aged 18 to 65, hyperthyroidism was newly diagnosed and had lasted under 2 months. Exclusion of a patient resulted from uncontrolled infection, other autoimmune disease, pregnancy or lactation. Amplified regions were TCR beta CDR3 sequences from RNA transcripts. First-round RT-PCR targeting the TCR CDR3 was performed with the HTBI primer set. TCRdb reanalysed the multiplex PCR reads using MiXCR and keeps one entry per CDR3 protein. The table shows fewer than 700,000 distinct CDR3 sequences, with around 15% occurring only once.

This TCR was sampled from a woman aged 30 to 39 with Graves' hyperthyroidism. This sequence joins TRBV30 and TRBJ2-7; D unresolved. The sample consisted of blood. CDR3 sequence reads: CAWSVGTSYEQYF. CDR3 coding DNA: TGTGCCTGGAGTGTAGGCACCTCCTACGAGCAGTACTTC.